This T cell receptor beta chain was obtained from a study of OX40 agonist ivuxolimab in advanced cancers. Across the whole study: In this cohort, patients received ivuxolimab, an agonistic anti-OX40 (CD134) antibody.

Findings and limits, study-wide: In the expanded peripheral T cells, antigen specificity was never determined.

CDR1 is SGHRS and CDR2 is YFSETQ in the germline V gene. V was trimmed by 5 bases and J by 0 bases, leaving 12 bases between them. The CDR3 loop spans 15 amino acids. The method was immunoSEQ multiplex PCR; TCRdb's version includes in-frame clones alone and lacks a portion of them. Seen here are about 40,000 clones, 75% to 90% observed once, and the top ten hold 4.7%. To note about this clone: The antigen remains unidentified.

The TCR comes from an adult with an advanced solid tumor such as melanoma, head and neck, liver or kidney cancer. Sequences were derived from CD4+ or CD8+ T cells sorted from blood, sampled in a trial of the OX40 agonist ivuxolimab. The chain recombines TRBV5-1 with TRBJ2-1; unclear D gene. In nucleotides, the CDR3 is TGCGCCAGCAGTGTATCGAGAGGCTCCTACAATGAGCAGTTCTTC. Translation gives CASSVSRGSYNEQFF. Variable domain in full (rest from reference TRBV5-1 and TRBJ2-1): KAGVTQTPRYLIKTRGQQVTLSCSPISGHRSVSWYQQTPGQGLQFLFEYFSETQRNKGNFPGRFSGRQFSNSRSEMNVSTLELGDSALYLCASSVSRGSYNEQFFGPGTRLTVL.